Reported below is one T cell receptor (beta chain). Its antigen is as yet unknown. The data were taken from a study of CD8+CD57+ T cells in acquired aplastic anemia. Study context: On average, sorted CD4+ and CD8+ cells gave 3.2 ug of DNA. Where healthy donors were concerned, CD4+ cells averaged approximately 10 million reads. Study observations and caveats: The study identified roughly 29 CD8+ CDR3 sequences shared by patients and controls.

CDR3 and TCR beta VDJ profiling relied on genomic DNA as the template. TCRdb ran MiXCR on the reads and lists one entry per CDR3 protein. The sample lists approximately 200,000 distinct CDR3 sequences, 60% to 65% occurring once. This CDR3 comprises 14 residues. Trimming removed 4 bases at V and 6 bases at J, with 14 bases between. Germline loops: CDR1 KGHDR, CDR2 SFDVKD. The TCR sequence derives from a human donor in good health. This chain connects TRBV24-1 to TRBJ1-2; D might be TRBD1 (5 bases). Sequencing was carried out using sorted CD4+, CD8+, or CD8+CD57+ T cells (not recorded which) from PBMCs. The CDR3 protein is CATSDSGGIHGYTF. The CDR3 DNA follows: TGTGCCACCAGTGACTCGGGGGGGATACATGGCTACACCTTC.